The clone carrying this T cell receptor (beta chain) was found once. The target antigen is unknown. Profiling that covered TCR beta VDJ and CDR3 relied on genomic DNA as its template. TCRdb independently ran MiXCR on the reads; one entry per CDR3 protein. Here the sample spans about 130,000 distinct CDR3 sequences, 48% being singletons. The sample is drawn from a study of CD8+CD57+ T cells in acquired aplastic anemia. Study summary: On average, sorted CD4+ and CD8+ cells gave about 3.1 ug of DNA. Healthy donors yielded roughly 11 million CD4+ cell reads on average.

The study's findings and limits: Roughly 31 CD8+ CDR3 sequences were shared between patients and controls. A significant difference in CD8+ Simpson's diversity between patients and controls was not found.

Trimming removed 0 bases from V and 5 bases from J; junction bases left unmatched: 7. This CDR3 is 14 amino acids long. CDR1 and CDR2 (germline): DFQATT, SNEGSKA (reference sequence). Material for sequencing was sorted CD4+, CD8+, or CD8+CD57+ T cells (not recorded which) from PBMCs. The chain employs TRBV20-1 and TRBJ2-7; 7 bases align to TRBD1. This TCR was sampled from a human donor in good health, serving as a control. The CDR3 DNA sequence: TGCAGTGCTAGAGATATACAGGGGAGCCACGAGCAGTACTTC. It specifies CSARDIQGSHEQYF.